This T cell receptor (beta chain) was captured by sequencing in a study of T-cell memory formation after mild COVID-19. Findings of the study overall: Contracting clones, day 15 to 85, had balanced CD4/CD8, and later expanders favored CD4+. Cross-reactive memory apparently joined, as some responding clones appeared in pre-infection memory.

V dropped 4 bases and J dropped 8 bases, with 9 bases sitting between them. The CDR3 runs 12 residues. Germline values: CDR1 ENHRY, CDR2 SYGVKD. The 5'RACE method, run with constant-segment primers, produced TCR alpha and TCR beta cDNA libraries (carrying sample barcodes and UMIs). TCRdb used MiXCR to reprocess the 5' RACE reads, holding one entry per CDR3 protein. The table includes about 250,000 distinct CDR3 sequences, 15% detected once. Turning to this clonotype: Its antigen is as yet unknown.

The V call is TRBV10-3, the J call TRBJ2-1, with D tentatively TRBD2 (6 bases). The clonotype was recovered from an adult woman who had mild COVID-19 (a few samples of this study predate the infection). Cell type and time point are not known. The material sequenced was PBMCs or a T cell subset sorted from them (not recorded which). The CDR3 DNA sequence: TGTGCCATCAGTGTAGGAGGGGATGAGCAGTTCTTC. Amino acid sequence: CAISVGGDEQFF.